These 7 T cell receptor beta chains were all obtained from the same sample, sequenced in a study of neoadjuvant anti-PD-1 for oral cavity cancer. Using immunoSEQ multiplex PCR, the repertoire was profiled, and TCRdb retains in-frame clones only, with some absent. The table records tens of thousands of clones, 70% to 90% of them present only once. Time point of the sample: after neoadjuvant nivolumab, at surgical resection. The sequences come from PBMCs, collected after nivolumab (anti-PD-1) treatment. The origin of the receptors is a person aged 35-80 years with oral cavity squamous cell carcinoma.

The chain joins TRBV5-4 to TRBJ2-3, with 7 nucleotides matching TRBD2. Germline loops: CDR1 SGHNT, CDR2 YYREEE (reference sequence). Trimming cost V 6 bases and J 0 bases; bases outside gene matches: 7. CDR3 length: 15 residues. The DNA for the CDR3 is TGTGCCAGCAACCGAGCGGGATCTAGCACAGATACGCAGTATTTT. Translation gives CASNRAGSSTDTQYF.

J is TRBJ1-1 and V is TRBV7-9; D is undetermined. Looked up from germline, CDR1 is SEHNR and CDR2 is FQNEAQ (reference sequence). Trimming removed 7 bases at V and 6 bases at J, with 18 bases between. This CDR3 is built from 14 residues. CDR3 residues: CASTQDHSEAEAFF. CDR3 nucleotide sequence: TGTGCCAGCACCCAAGATCACTCAGAGGCTGAAGCTTTCTTT. Combining the CDR3 with reference TRBV7-9 and TRBJ1-1 gives the whole variable domain DTGVSQNPRHKITKRGQNVTFRCDPISEHNRLYWYRQTLGQGPEFLTYFQNEAQLEKSRLLSDRFSAERPKGSFSTLEIQRTEQGDSAMYLCASTQDHSEAEAFFGQGTRLTVV.

The J gene is TRBJ2-5, the V gene TRBV18, with 8 bases identical to TRBD2. Germline V gives CDR1 KGHSH, CDR2 LQKENI. The length of the CDR3 is 15 residues. The V and J ends lost 0 bases and 2 bases, in that order; junction bases with no gene match: 2. The CDR3 region has the DNA TGTGCCAGCTCACCACCGGCGGGAGGACAAGAGACCCAGTACTTC. Translation gives CASSPPAGGQETQYF.

The rearrangement links TRBV9 to TRBJ1-1; possibly TRBD1 for D (6 bases). Trimming removed 7 bases at V and 4 bases at J, with 14 bases between. This CDR3 region has 13 residues. CDR1 is SGDLS and CDR2 is YYNGEE in the germline V gene. Here the CDR3 reads CASAGGWGTEAFF. Here the CDR3 DNA reads TGTGCCAGCGCTGGGGGCTGGGGCACTGAAGCTTTCTTT. The full variable domain, rest sourced from reference TRBV9 and TRBJ1-1, is DSGVTQTPKHLITATGQRVTLRCSPRSGDLSVYWYQQSLDQGLQFLIQYYNGEERAKGNILERFSAQQFPDLHSELNLSSLELGDSALYFCASAGGWGTEAFFGQGTRLTVV.

This clone was observed once. The V call is TRBV2, the J call TRBJ1-5, with TRBD1 matching over 7 bases. The V gene's germline CDR1 is SNHLY and CDR2 FYNNEI. This CDR3 has 16 residues. Trimming cost V 0 bases and J 0 bases; bases outside gene matches: 2. The CDR3 sequence: CASSEATGISNQPQHF. For the CDR3, the DNA is TGTGCCAGCAGTGAAGCGACAGGGATTAGCAATCAGCCCCAGCATTTT.

The rearrangement links TRBV2 to TRBJ2-2; D remains unclear. CDR1 and CDR2 from the germline V gene are SNHLY and FYNNEI. The V end lost 4 bases, the J end lost 6 bases, and 12 bases lay between the germline ends. The CDR3 loop spans 14 amino acids. The CDR3 DNA reads as TGTGCCAGCAGTGGGGGTTCAGCGTCCGGGGAGCTGTTTTTT. Protein product: CASSGGSASGELFF.

This clone appeared a few times. V usage is TRBV7-9 and J usage is TRBJ2-2, with D hard to call. The CDR3 has 14 residues. Germline-derived CDR1 and CDR2 are SEHNR and FQNEAQ (reference sequence). The CDR3 DNA sequence: TGTACCAATAAACCTTCTGGCGAAACCGGGGAGCTGTTTTTT. Translating it yields CTNKPSGETGELFF.